Included here is one TCR beta chain sequence, with context. This clone was seen repeatedly, ten times or more. Its specific antigen is unknown. Coverage ceases 3 residues before the CDR3 finishes, and the germline J gene fills in the end. For sequencing input, CVID and control samples contributed equivalent amounts of genomic DNA. For every sample, a 60 bp segment covering the rearranged TCRbeta CDR3 region was amplified and then sequenced. TCRbeta amplification used the immunoSEQ assay, a bias-corrected multiplex PCR with high-throughput sequencing. On the authors' methods: Each unique nucleotide sequence was treated as a clone and annotated with V, D and J genes, copy number and frequency. Sequences were labeled productive if in frame, and non-productive if out of frame or containing stop codons. Clonality was calculated from Shannon's entropy as previously described. The predicted amino acid sequences of productive clones were used to derive mean CDR3 Kyte-Doolittle hydropathy. Using the R hclust function, scaled V gene usage was clustered hierarchically with Manhattan distance and complete linkage. Sharing of clones by CDR3 amino acid sequence was evaluated by resampling 12 repertoires per group over 100 rounds. Repertoires were searched for approximately 70 published EBV-specific and a few hundred published CMV-specific TCRbeta sequences. After two CVID samples that produced fewer than 10,000 sequences were dropped from the analysis, around 40 CVID repertoires remained. TCRdb took this table from immuneACCESS and kept in-frame rearrangements with V and J called. Such tables lack part of the clones; where checked against another copy, unresolved V genes explain under half of the gap, and the rest is unexplained. The V and J calls and clone size were taken over from that table, and D and trimming were inferred from the DNA. For this sample, some 28,000 clones appear and none is a singleton. 13% of the sample comes from the top ten.

Predominantly Caucasian heritage was noted among both the CVID patients and the healthy controls. From each donor, 5 to 8 ml of heparinized peripheral whole blood was collected. TCRbeta CDR3 repertoires were sequenced from genomic DNA of adults with common variable immune deficiency (CVID) and healthy adult controls. A total of some 22 healthy adult volunteers (approximately 12 female and some 10 male; age range roughly 23 to 75 years, mean age around 32) were included in the control group. To isolate peripheral blood mononuclear cells, diluted blood was subjected to density centrifugation over Hypaque 1077 or Ficoll-Paque. Unsorted mononuclear cells served as the source of genomic DNA, which was extracted either by Qiagen column purification or by a centrifugation-based method. The sample originates from a study of T cell clonality in common variable immunodeficiency (dated by TCRdb to the mid-2010s). General study outcomes and caveats: Compared with healthy controls, CVID subjects showed increased TCRbeta clonality (t-test p = 0.018), a feature most characteristic of about a third of subjects. According to the authors, figuring out what caused the increased clonality in CVID would require sequencing the repertoires of T cell subpopulations. Although equal DNA input was used, an average of about 81,820 unique sequences per sample was obtained for controls, compared with approximately 30,000 for CVID samples. Fewer TCRbeta clones were shared among CVID subjects than among healthy controls (p < 0.0001). Patient heterogeneity within the CVID cohort put limits on correlating repertoire features with clinical complications. CVID TCRbeta sequences were reported to have fewer deletions and N-nucleotide insertions and to lack highly modified clones with 13 or more V deletions.

For CDR1 and CDR2, the germline V gene lists SGHTA and FQGTGA. From the cysteine up to the phenylalanine, the CDR3 has a length of 16 residues. The DNA shown is the part of the CDR3 that was read: 39 bases, in frame from base 1. V is cut back by 5 bases and J by 1 base, with 10 bases in the junction unmatched. Sequenced input: peripheral blood mononuclear cells. The chain joins TRBV7-3 to TRBJ1-1; TRBD1 agrees with 7 junctional bases. This clonotype was sampled from a person aged 18-70 years in good health. The CDR3 has the sequence CASSRSRQGSNTEAFF. CDR3 DNA, as far as it was read: TGTGCCAGCAGCCGATCGCGACAGGGATCGAACACTGAA.